These T cell receptor beta chains were read from a single sample in a study of T-cell reconstitution after alpha-beta-depleted transplantation in children. In TCRdb, the PCR reads were re-called with MiXCR into one record per CDR3 protein. The sample yields 280,000 or so distinct CDR3 sequences, more than 9% seen once. Sequenced here: peripheral blood, sampled 180 days after TCRalphabeta/CD19-depleted stem cell transplant. These receptors were collected from a male patient aged 2-15 years who had a stem cell transplant for chronic granulomatous disease, so the T cells may come from the graft donor. The CDR3 runs from the conserved cysteine through the conserved F or W. The D gene is left open where the match is weak. Not all rows give a size; the values are once, few, many and, for expanded clones, a class.

TRBD1,TRBV28,TRBJ2-7,many,CASTTYGDSYEQYF,TGTGCCAGCACCACCTACGGGGACAGCTACGAGCAGTACTTC
TRBD1,TRBV4-1,TRBJ1-4,many,CASSQPRGQVGNEKLFF,TGCGCCAGCAGCCAACCTAGGGGACAGGTTGGTAATGAAAAACTGTTTTTT
-,TRBV12-3/TRBV12-4,TRBJ2-1,many,CASSSLGGLHNEQFF,TGTGCCAGCAGCTCCCTAGGGGGGCTTCACAATGAGCAGTTCTTC
TRBD1,TRBV5-1,TRBJ2-2,many,CASSLGQGADGELFF,TGCGCCAGCAGCTTGGGGCAGGGGGCCGACGGGGAGCTGTTTTTT
TRBD1,TRBV28,TRBJ2-5,many,CASSLKQFPGQKETQYF,TGTGCCAGCAGTTTAAAGCAATTTCCGGGACAGAAAGAGACCCAGTACTTC
-,TRBV2,TRBJ2-4,many,CASRAGLAKNIQYF,TGTGCCAGCAGGGCGGGGCTAGCCAAAAACATTCAGTACTTC
-,TRBV27,TRBJ2-2,-,CATLLQGTREPFF,TGTGCCACATTATTACAGGGCACCCGGGAGCCGTTTTTT
-,TRBV6-4,TRBJ2-3,many,CASSDTTGGRQYF,TGTGCCAGCAGTGACACGACTGGGGGTCGGCAGTATTTT
TRBD2,TRBV20-1,TRBJ2-1,many,CSADPGLVSYNEQFF,TGCAGTGCTGACCCGGGACTAGTATCCTACAATGAGCAGTTCTTC
-,TRBV5-5,TRBJ2-2,many,CASSSTVTGELFF,TGTGCCAGCAGCTCCACGGTGACCGGGGAGCTGTTTTTT
-,TRBV12-3/TRBV12-4,TRBJ2-7,many,CASSLNRGTPPEQYF,TGTGCCAGCAGTTTAAACCGCGGGACACCGCCAGAGCAGTACTTC
TRBD2,TRBV29-1,TRBJ2-5,many,CSATGGGETQYF,TGCAGCGCAACGGGAGGAGGAGAGACCCAGTACTTC